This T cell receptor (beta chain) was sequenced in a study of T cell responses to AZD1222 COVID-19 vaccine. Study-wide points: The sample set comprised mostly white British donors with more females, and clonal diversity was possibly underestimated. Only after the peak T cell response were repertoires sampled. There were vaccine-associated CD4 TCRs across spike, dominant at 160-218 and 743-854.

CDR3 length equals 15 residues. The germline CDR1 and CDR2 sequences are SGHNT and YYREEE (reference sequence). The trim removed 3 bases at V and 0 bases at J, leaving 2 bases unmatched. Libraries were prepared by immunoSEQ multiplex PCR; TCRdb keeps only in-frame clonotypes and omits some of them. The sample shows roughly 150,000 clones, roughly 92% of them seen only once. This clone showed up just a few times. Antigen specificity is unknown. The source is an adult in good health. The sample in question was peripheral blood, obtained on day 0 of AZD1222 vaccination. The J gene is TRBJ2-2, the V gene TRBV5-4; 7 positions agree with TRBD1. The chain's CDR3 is CASSSGQSNTGELFF. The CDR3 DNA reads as TGTGCCAGCAGCTCGGGACAGTCGAACACCGGGGAGCTGTTTTTT.